One and the same sample provided the 12 T cell receptor beta chains below, sequenced in a study of neurological immune-mediated disorders. The sample's time point: longitudinal time-point 3. TCRdb reprocessed the 5' RACE reads via MiXCR and lists one record per CDR3 protein. The profile shows 85,000 to 110,000 distinct CDR3 sequences, roughly 10% of them singletons. What was sequenced was PBMCs. The source is a female donor with HTLV-1-associated myelopathy (HAM/TSP).

This clonotype has a count of ten or more. This chain joins TRBV7-2 and TRBJ2-6; no clear D gene. Trimming took off 6 bases at V and 0 bases at J, with 6 bases between the two ends. The CDR3 is 14 amino acids. The V gene's germline CDR1 is SGHTA and CDR2 FQGNSA. CDR3 DNA sequence: TGTGCCAGCAGAGAGTACTCTGGGGCCAACGTCCTGACTTTC. It specifies CASREYSGANVLTF.

This clonotype was detected many times. The chain uses TRBV4-2 and TRBJ2-3; D is perhaps TRBD2 (7 bases). The CDR3 contains 16 residues. V was trimmed by 4 bases and J by 0 bases, leaving 14 bases between them. Germline V gene data show CDR1 as LGHNA and CDR2 as YNFKEQ. This CDR3 is CASSPKTGGSTDTQYF. The CDR3 DNA sequence: TGTGCCAGCAGCCCAAAAACGGGGGGCAGCACAGATACGCAGTATTTT.

This clonotype was seen repeatedly, ten times or more. The V gene is TRBV10-3, the J gene TRBJ2-2; no reliable D call. This CDR3 region has 14 residues. CDR1 ENHRY and CDR2 SYGVKD come from the germline V gene. The ends were cut back, 4 bases at V and 4 bases at J, with 10 bases in the middle. The CDR3 is CAISGQLGTGELFF. The CDR3 DNA reads as TGTGCCATCAGTGGGCAGCTGGGCACCGGGGAGCTGTTTTTT.

This clonotype was counted ten times or more. The V gene is TRBV11-2, the J gene TRBJ2-7; 7 bases fit TRBD2. Germline values: CDR1 SGHAT, CDR2 FQNNGV. The CDR3 has 16 amino acids. The ends lost 1 base at V and 3 bases at J; junction bases unmatched: 9. CDR3: CASSLGGGGVHYEQYF. The CDR3 nucleotides read TGTGCCAGCAGCTTAGGTGGCGGGGGTGTACACTACGAGCAGTACTTC.

This clonotype has ten or more counts. The chain combines TRBV12-3 or TRBV12-4 with TRBJ2-7; 8 positions match TRBD1. J was trimmed by 4 bases and V by 6 bases; bases with no gene match: 8. The CDR3 runs to 14 residues. The DNA of the CDR3 is TGTGCCAGCAGCAAAACAGGGGGTTTGTACGAGCAGTACTTC. Its translation: CASSKTGGLYEQYF.

This clonotype was picked up many times. V gene TRBV5-1 combines with J gene TRBJ2-1, with 12 bases fitting TRBD2. Germline V gene data show CDR1 as SGHRS and CDR2 as YFSETQ. This CDR3 has 15 residues. Trimming took 3 bases from V and 9 from J; bases not matched to a gene: 7. The DNA of the CDR3 is TGCGCCAGCAGCTATTCGACTAGCGGGGGCGTTGAGCAGTTCTTC. This sequence encodes CASSYSTSGGVEQFF. The full variable domain, in which reference TRBV5-1 and TRBJ2-1 provide the parts outside the CDR3, is KAGVTQTPRYLIKTRGQQVTLSCSPISGHRSVSWYQQTPGQGLQFLFEYFSETQRNKGNFPGRFSGRQFSNSRSEMNVSTLELGDSALYLCASSYSTSGGVEQFFGPGTRLTVL.

The rearrangement links TRBV7-8 to TRBJ2-5, with D perhaps matching TRBD1 (5 bases). Germline values: CDR1 SGHVS, CDR2 FQNEAQ. Trimming pared 5 bases from V and 4 bases from J, leaving 20 bases between. The CDR3 is made up of 16 amino acids. The DNA of the CDR3 is TGTGCCAGCAGCCAACCCGGCGACAGCGAAGGAGAGACCCAGTACTTC. Its protein is CASSQPGDSEGETQYF.

At least ten counts were recorded for this clonotype. CDR3: CASSGASTDFGEQYF. The CDR3 region has the DNA TGCGCCAGCAGCGGCGCGTCGACAGATTTTGGTGAGCAGTACTTC. J is TRBJ2-7 and V is TRBV5-1; D might be TRBD1 (5 bases). Trimming took 4 bases from V and 7 from J, leaving 21 bases between them. Germline assignment: CDR1 SGHRS and CDR2 YFSETQ. This CDR3 is built from 15 residues.

There are many counts of this clonotype. At one boundary the junction diverges from the germline segment, which might be a read error. The chain joins TRBV6-5 to TRBJ2-2, with TRBD1 matching over 8 bases. In germline, CDR1 is MNHEY, CDR2 SVGAGI. This CDR3 has 15 amino acids. The CDR3 is CVSRATGVNTGELFF. CDR3 coding DNA: TGTGTCAGCAGAGCGACAGGGGTAAACACCGGGGAGCTGTTTTTT.

This sequence joins TRBV9 and TRBJ2-6; 11 nucleotides line up with TRBD1. The germline V gene has CDR1 SGDLS and CDR2 YYNGEE. The CDR3 loop spans 18 amino acids. J gave up 3 bases and V 1 base, and 6 bases lay outside the gene matches. Written as DNA, the CDR3 is TGTGCCAGCAGCGTATCCGGACAGGGGGCACATGGGGCCAACGTCCTGACTTTC. Protein product: CASSVSGQGAHGANVLTF.

This clonotype has ten or more counts. The genes are TRBV29-1 and TRBJ2-1; tentative D call: TRBD1 (6 bases). From germline, CDR1 is SQVTM and CDR2 ANQGSEA. V lost 3 bases to trimming and J lost 6 bases, with 12 bases between them. The CDR3 covers 13 residues. Here the CDR3 DNA reads TGCAGCGTTGATGAGGGGGTACTCAATGAGCAGTTCTTC. This codes for CSVDEGVLNEQFF.

A note on this clonotype: This may come from a read error, since a much larger clone is one base off. The chain is built from TRBV7-6 and TRBJ2-7; maybe TRBD1 (5 bases). Germline V gives CDR1 SGHVS, CDR2 FNYEAQ. This CDR3 region has 15 residues. The CDR3 region has the DNA TGTGTCAGCAGCCCGACCCCCAGGACATCCTACGAGCAGTACTTC. Its protein product is CVSSPTPRTSYEQYF.